The T cell receptor beta chain under discussion was sequenced for a study of shared clonotypes between healthy human individuals. The study's findings and limits: Among the subsets, naive ones generally showed larger estimated richness than memory ones. Against clonotypes common to all four donors, non-shared ones had lower generation probabilities.

The length of the CDR3 is 13 residues. With 5 bases removed from V and 4 bases from J, the gap between germline ends came to 11 bases. Per germline, CDR1 MDHEN and CDR2 SYDVKM. The repertoire was sequenced with immunoSEQ multiplex PCR; TCRdb's copy has only in-frame clones and lacks some. The sample includes millions of clones, 90% to 95% of them seen just once. A remark on this clone: The antigen is not known.

The chain is built from TRBV28 and TRBJ2-5, with a possible D match to TRBD2 (6 bases). The clonotype originates from a man younger than 30 in good health. Sequencing was done on a sample of naive CD4+ T cells sorted from blood. Subset indicated: CD45RA+ positively selected. In nucleotides, the CDR3 is TGTGCCAGCAGTCGGGGACTTATAGAGACCCAGTACTTC. It translates to CASSRGLIETQYF.